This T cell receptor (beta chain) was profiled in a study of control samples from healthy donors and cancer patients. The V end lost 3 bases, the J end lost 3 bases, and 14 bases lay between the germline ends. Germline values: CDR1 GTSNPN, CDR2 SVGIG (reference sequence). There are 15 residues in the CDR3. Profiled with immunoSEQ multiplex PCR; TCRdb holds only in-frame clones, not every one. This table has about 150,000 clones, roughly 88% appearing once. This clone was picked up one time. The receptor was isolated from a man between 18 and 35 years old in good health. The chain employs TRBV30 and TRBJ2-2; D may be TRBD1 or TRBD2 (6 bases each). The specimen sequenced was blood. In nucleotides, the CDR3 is TGTGCCTGGAGGCTAGGGGGGTTGGACACCGGGGAGCTGTTTTTT. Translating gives CAWRLGGLDTGELFF.